This T cell receptor (beta chain) appears in the sequencing data of a study of regulatory T cells in long-lasting Graves disease. Arm-PCR of CDR3 regions and iRepertoire HTBI primers were used to build TCR beta libraries. TCRdb independently ran MiXCR on the multiplex PCR reads; one entry per CDR3 protein. The sample lists approximately 290,000 distinct CDR3 sequences; around a fifth were seen once. This clonotype was recorded many times. As to time point: persistent/refractory GD, antithyroid drugs over 5 years with positive TRAb. The TCR library was prepared using RNA isolated from PBMCs. Those enrolled as patients came out of an endocrinology department in Xi'an, China. The V segment lost 4 bases and the J segment 6 bases; nucleotides outside the gene matches: 5. The CDR3 runs to 13 residues. Germline CDR1 and CDR2: LNHDA and SQIVND (reference sequence).

The TCR sequence derives from a female donor with Graves disease. The V call is TRBV19, the J call TRBJ1-1, with 7 bases that match TRBD1. The input for sequencing was peripheral blood mononuclear cells (PBMCs), taken when the disease was refractory, from a patient treated with antithyroid drugs. CDR3 coding DNA: TGTGCCAGTAGTACCGGGACAGCAGCTGAAGCTTTCTTT. It translates to CASSTGTAAEAFF.